Listed below are T cell receptor beta chains from one sample, sequenced in a study of cytomegalovirus exposure and HLA in healthy donors. Produced via immunoSEQ multiplex PCR; TCRdb's table is partial and in-frame only. This table holds about 120,000 clones, 15% to 20% found once. The sequenced sample was PBMCs. The receptor set was obtained from a female donor in good health and CMV-seropositive. CDR3s include the opening cysteine and the closing phenylalanine or tryptophan. The D gene is left open where the match is weak. Only part of the rows carry a size: once, few, many, or a class if the clone is expanded.

>-|TRBV4-3|-|TRBJ1-3
TGCGCCAGCAGCCAAGATATAATAACAGGCTCTTTTTCTGGAAACACCATATATTTT
CASSQDIITGSFSGNTIYF
>TRBD1|TRBV28|-|TRBJ1-5
TGTGCCAGCAGTATCGGGACAGGTCTCAATCAGCCCCAGCATTTT
CASSIGTGLNQPQHF
>-|TRBV29-1|-|TRBJ1-1
TGCAGCGGTGCAGGGGTCATGAACACTGAAGCTTTCTTT
CSGAGVMNTEAFF
>TRBD2|TRBV27|-|TRBJ2-3
TGTGCCAGCAGTCGAATCGAACTAGCGGGAAAAGCAGATACGCAGTATTTT
CASSRIELAGKADTQYF
>TRBD1|TRBV7-2|few|TRBJ2-7
TGTGCCAGCAGCTTGTCCGGGACAGGAACCTACGAGCAGTACTTC
CASSLSGTGTYEQYF
>TRBD1|TRBV7-9|-|TRBJ1-1
TGTGCCAGCAGCCTAATGACAGGGGATACTGAAGCTTTCTTT
CASSLMTGDTEAFF
>TRBD1|TRBV7-2|few|TRBJ2-5
TGTGCCAGCAGCTTAGCGGCCACAGGGGATCTCCAAGAGACCCAGTACTTC
CASSLAATGDLQETQYF
>TRBD2|TRBV7-8|-|TRBJ2-1
TGTGCCAGCAGCTTATACTTAGCGGGAGGCAATGAGCAGTTCTTC
CASSLYLAGGNEQFF
>TRBD2|TRBV2|-|TRBJ2-3
TGTGCCAGCAGCCCCGGGGGGTGGACAGATACGCAGTATTTT
CASSPGGWTDTQYF
>TRBD1|TRBV5-1|-|TRBJ2-7
TGCGCCAGCAGCCTCCTAGACAGGGGCTACGAGCAGTACTTC
CASSLLDRGYEQYF
>TRBD1|TRBV5-1|few|TRBJ2-1
TGCGCCAGCAGCCCGACAGGGAATCCATACAATGAGCAGTTCTTC
CASSPTGNPYNEQFF
>-|TRBV2|few|TRBJ2-3
TGTGCCAGCAGCAGGGAACAAGATACGCAGTATTTT
CASSREQDTQYF
>-|TRBV9|-|TRBJ2-2
TGTGCCAGCACCATAGGAGGAACTGTCACCGGGGAGCTGTTTTTT
CASTIGGTVTGELFF
>TRBD2|TRBV2|few|TRBJ2-5
TGTGCCAGCAGTGCTAGCGGGGGGAGTCGGGCCCAGTACTTC
CASSASGGSRAQYF
>-|TRBV2|few|TRBJ2-5
TGTGCCAGCAGTGAACTAGCGACTCAAGAGACCCAGTACTTC
CASSELATQETQYF
>TRBD1|TRBV19|-|TRBJ1-2
TGTGCCAGTAGTACGTGGACAGGGCGAGCTAACTATGGCTACACCTTC
CASSTWTGRANYGYTF
>TRBD1|TRBV6-1|-|TRBJ2-7
TGTGCCAGCAGCGCCTTGGGACAGGGATACTACGAGCAGTACTTC
CASSALGQGYYEQYF
>TRBD2|TRBV9|few|TRBJ2-1
TGTGCCAGCAGCGTAAGTGTCGTAGCGGGAGGCGATGAGCAGTTCTTC
CASSVSVVAGGDEQFF
>-|TRBV5-1|-|TRBJ2-3
TGCGCCAGCAGCCTTCTGGGGGGGGGCCAGGATACGCAGTATTTT
CASSLLGGGQDTQYF
>TRBD1|TRBV2|-|TRBJ1-5
TGTGCCAGCAAAGAGGGGACAGGGCCCCAGCATTTT
CASKEGTGPQHF
>-|TRBV28|-|TRBJ1-1
TGTGCCAGCACCTTGGACACGAACACTGAAGCTTTCTTT
CASTLDTNTEAFF
>-|TRBV10-3|-|TRBJ1-1
TGTGCCATCAGTGCCGCCTTCACAGTGACGAACACTGAAGCTTTCTTT
CAISAAFTVTNTEAFF
>-|TRBV19|few|TRBJ2-7
TGTGCCAGTAGTCCTCCTGGGGCAAGGAGCCCGTTAGAGCAGTACTTC
CASSPPGARSPLEQYF